This T cell receptor beta chain was found in a study of graft-versus-host responses after intestinal transplantation (dated by TCRdb to 2020 to 2023). About the investigation overall: The transplants that recipients received were multivisceral, liver-intestinal, or isolated intestinal. Alloreactive clones were identified by sequencing pre-transplant mixed lymphocyte reaction products and comparing them with unstimulated pre-transplant donor and recipient T cells. Rather than going through the commercial service, samples from a few later patients were sequenced in-house on an Illumina MiSeq and processed with MiXCR. Anti-thymocyte globulin induction was given to all recipients, followed by maintenance tacrolimus and steroids for approximately three years. Donor T cell macrochimerism was defined as a peak of at least 4% donor T cells among recipient peripheral blood mononuclear cells. After intestinal transplantation, graft-versus-host and host-versus-graft alloreactive T cell clones were followed in the graft, circulation and bone marrow using bulk TCR-beta CDR3 sequencing. Of the roughly 24 intestinal transplant recipients enrolled in the cohort, one of whom was a retransplant, a few patients without pretransplant specimens were excluded. General conclusions and limits of the study: In the allografts of patients with donor T cell macrochimerism, GvH to HvG T cell clonal ratios were high. The conclusions were limited by the relatively low number and heterogeneity of the intestinal transplant patients. GvH clones were found in recipient bone marrow, and some of the GvH clones appeared earlier in ileal mucosa or blood, which is consistent with an intestinal mucosal origin. Early after transplant, peak levels of circulating GvH clones were found to be associated with declines in HvG clones.

CDR1 and CDR2 are drawn from the germline V gene (reference sequence): DFQATT, SNEGSKA. Spanning cysteine to phenylalanine, the CDR3 consists of 11 amino acids. Only CDR3 DNA remains: 33 bases, in frame from the first base. V was cut back by 4 bases and J by 16 bases, leaving a gap of 16 bases between them. In regard to this clone: Its cognate antigen has yet to be identified. Per-base quality was not reported, and no clone a single base away is much larger than it.

According to the study, the label for this sample's time point signals: cells obtained before transplantation from donor or recipient. CD3+CD4+ and CD3+CD8+ populations were FACS-sorted from unstimulated pre-transplant donor and recipient cells taken from spleen or lymph nodes. The library was made by the immunoSEQ multiplex PCR assay. For most patients, genomic DNA was isolated with the Qiagen DNeasy Blood and Tissue Kit and sent frozen to Adaptive Biotechnologies for TCR sequencing. High-throughput TCR-beta CDR3 sequencing of genomic DNA from most patients was performed by Adaptive Biotechnologies. The source study handled its data this way. Adaptive's ImmunoSEQ software supplied the TCR sequencing data for more than 15 patients, while MiXCR and VDJtools were used to process a few other patients. To correct CD4 versus CD8 sorting errors, sequences present in both subsets at a frequency ratio below 5:1 were removed. Because the origin of CDR3 nucleotide sequences shared between donor and recipient could not be assigned, those sequences were removed. To be classed as alloreactive, a clone needed at least 2-fold expansion over unstimulated cells and a minimum CFSE-low frequency of 0.002% (template counts) or 0.001% (read counts). Clones were considered mappable if detected in sequenced pre-transplant spleen, lymph node, or MLR CFSE-low populations of the donor or recipient. Cumulative frequency of alloreactive clones was calculated as a percentage of all sequences weighted by copy number. The source is immuneACCESS, and TCRdb retained only in-frame sequences with V and J called. Part of the clones is not carried over; for the studies checked, unresolved V genes explain less than half of this, and the remainder is unexplained. V, J and clone size are those of that table, while D and trimming were read from the DNA. This sample lists more than 95,000 clones; approximately 93% were detected once. Approximately 1% of the sample goes to the ten largest clones.

Specimen: unstimulated CD8+ T cells sorted from spleen or lymph node cells, collected before intestinal transplant. The rearrangement combines TRBV20-1 with TRBJ1-4; 6 matching bases give a weak D call of TRBD1. The TCR comes from a human donor who received an intestinal transplant. The DNA sequence is given as TGCAGTGCTAATCTCCAACAGGGAACGTTTTTT. This yields the protein CSANLQQGTFF.